This T cell receptor beta chain emerged from a study of T cell changes during pregnancy in multiple sclerosis. CDR3 size: 14 residues. V dropped 4 bases and J dropped 6; count of bases not matched to a gene: 2. CDR1 is MRHNA, CDR2 SNTAGT, per germline. Produced via immunoSEQ multiplex PCR; TCRdb's table is partial and in-frame only. The table includes over 10,000 clones, 88% detected once. V is TRBV6-4 and J is TRBJ2-1, with 11 positions matching TRBD2. This specimen consisted of CD8+ T cells from peripheral blood mononuclear cells, obtained in the first trimester of pregnancy. The TCR originated in a female donor with multiple sclerosis, enrolled in a pregnancy study. In DNA form, the CDR3 reads TGTGCCAGCAGTGTTAGCGGGGGGGCCAATGAGCAGTTCTTC. It yields the protein CASSVSGGANEQFF.